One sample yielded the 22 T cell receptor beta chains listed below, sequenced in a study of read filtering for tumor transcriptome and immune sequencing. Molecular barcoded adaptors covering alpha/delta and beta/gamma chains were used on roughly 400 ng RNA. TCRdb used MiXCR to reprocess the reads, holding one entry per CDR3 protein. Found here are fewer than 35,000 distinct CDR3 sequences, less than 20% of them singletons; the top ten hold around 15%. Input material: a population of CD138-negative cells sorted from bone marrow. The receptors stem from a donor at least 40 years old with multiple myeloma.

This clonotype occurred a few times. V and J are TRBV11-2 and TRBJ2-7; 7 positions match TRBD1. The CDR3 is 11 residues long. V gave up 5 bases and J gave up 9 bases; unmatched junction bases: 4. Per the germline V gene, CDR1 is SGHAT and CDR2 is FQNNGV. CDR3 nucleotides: TGTGCCAGCAGCAGACAGGGAGCGCAGTACTTC. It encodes CASSRQGAQYF.

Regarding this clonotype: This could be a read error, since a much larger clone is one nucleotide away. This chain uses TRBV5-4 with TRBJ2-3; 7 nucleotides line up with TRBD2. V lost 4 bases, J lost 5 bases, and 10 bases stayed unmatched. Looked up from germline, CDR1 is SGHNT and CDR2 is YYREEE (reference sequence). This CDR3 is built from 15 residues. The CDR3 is CASSVSGSLRDTQYF. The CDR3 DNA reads TGTGCCAGCAGCGTTAGCGGGTCTTTAAGAGATACGCAGTATTTT.

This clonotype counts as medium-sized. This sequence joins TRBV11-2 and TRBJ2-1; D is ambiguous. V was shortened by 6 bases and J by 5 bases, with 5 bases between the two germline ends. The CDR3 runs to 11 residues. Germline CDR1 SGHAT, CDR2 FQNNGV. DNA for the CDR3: TGTGCCAGCAGGGGCAACAATGAGCAGTTCTTC. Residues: CASRGNNEQFF.

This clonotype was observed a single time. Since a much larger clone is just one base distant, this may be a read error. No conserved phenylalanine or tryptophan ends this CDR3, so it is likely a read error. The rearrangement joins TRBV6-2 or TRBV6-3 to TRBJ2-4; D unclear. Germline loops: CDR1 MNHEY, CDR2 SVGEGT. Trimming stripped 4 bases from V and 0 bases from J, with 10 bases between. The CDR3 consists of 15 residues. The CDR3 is CASSSIQLAKNIQYL. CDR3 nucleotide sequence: TGTGCCAGCAGTTCTATCCAGCTAGCCAAAAACATTCAGTACCTC.

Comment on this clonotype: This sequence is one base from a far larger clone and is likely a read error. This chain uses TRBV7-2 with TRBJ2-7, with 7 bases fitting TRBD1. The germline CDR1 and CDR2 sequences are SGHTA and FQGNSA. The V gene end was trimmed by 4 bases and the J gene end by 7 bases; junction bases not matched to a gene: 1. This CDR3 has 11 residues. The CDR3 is CASSSGGEQYF. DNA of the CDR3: TGTGCCAGCAGCTCAGGGGGAGAGCAGTACTTC.

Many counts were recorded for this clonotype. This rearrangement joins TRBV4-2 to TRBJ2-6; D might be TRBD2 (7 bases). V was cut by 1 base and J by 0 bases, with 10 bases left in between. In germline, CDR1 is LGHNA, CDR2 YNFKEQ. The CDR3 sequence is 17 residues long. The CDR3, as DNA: TGTGCCAGCAGCCAAGTTGGGGGGGCCTCTGGGGCCAACGTCCTGACTTTC. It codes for CASSQVGGASGANVLTF.

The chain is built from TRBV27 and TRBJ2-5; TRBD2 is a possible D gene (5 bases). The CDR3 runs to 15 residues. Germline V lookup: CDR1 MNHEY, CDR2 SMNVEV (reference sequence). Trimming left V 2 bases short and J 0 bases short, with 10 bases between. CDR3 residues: CASSLRRANQETQYF. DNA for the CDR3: TGTGCCAGCAGTTTACGGCGGGCGAACCAAGAGACCCAGTACTTC.

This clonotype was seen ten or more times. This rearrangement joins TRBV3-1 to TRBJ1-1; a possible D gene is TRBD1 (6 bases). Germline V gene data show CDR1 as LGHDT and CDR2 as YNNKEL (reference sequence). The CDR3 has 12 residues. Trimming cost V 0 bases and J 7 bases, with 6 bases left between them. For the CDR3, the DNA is TGTGCCAGCAGCCAAGACAGGGGTGAAGCTTTCTTT. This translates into CASSQDRGEAFF.

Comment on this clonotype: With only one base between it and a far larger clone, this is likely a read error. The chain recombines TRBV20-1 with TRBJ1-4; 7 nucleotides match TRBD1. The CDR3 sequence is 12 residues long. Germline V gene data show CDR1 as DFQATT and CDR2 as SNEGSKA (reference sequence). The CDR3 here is CSGDRATDTRYF. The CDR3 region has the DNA TGCAGTGGCGACAGGGCAACAGATACGCGGTATTTT.

CDR3 in amino acids: CASSPLAASTDTQYF. In DNA form, the CDR3 reads TGTGCCAGCAGCCCACTAGCGGCTAGCACAGATACGCAGTATTTT. The rearrangement links TRBV7-9 to TRBJ2-3; 8 nucleotides line up with TRBD2. The germline V gene has CDR1 SEHNR and CDR2 FQNEAQ (reference sequence). V was pared by 5 bases and J by 0 bases, with 4 bases of the junction left unmatched. The CDR3 sequence is 15 residues long.

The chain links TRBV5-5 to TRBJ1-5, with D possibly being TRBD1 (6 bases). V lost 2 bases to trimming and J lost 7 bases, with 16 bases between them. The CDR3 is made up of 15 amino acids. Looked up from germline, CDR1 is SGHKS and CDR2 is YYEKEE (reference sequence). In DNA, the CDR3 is TGTGCCAGCAGCTTCGGGCCGGACAGTGGGCAGCCCCAGCATTTT. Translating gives CASSFGPDSGQPQHF.

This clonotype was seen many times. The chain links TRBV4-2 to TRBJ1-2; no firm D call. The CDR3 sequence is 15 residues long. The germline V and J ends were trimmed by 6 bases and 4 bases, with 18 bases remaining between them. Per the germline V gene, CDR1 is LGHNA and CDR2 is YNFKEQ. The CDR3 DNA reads TGTGCCAGCAGATACGCCCCAGCCTTGTCCTATGGCTACACCTTC. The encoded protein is CASRYAPALSYGYTF.

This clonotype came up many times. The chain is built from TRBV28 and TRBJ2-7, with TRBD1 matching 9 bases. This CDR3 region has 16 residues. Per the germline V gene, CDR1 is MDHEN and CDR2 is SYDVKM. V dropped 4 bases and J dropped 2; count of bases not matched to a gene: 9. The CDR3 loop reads CASSSLGTGITYEQYF. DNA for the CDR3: TGTGCCAGCAGTTCCCTTGGGACAGGGATAACCTACGAGCAGTACTTC.

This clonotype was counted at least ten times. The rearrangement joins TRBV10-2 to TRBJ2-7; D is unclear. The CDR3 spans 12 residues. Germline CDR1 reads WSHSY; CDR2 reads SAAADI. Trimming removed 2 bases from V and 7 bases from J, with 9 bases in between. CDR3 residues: CASSEKGFEQYF. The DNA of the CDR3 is TGCGCCAGCAGTGAGAAGGGCTTTGAGCAGTACTTC.

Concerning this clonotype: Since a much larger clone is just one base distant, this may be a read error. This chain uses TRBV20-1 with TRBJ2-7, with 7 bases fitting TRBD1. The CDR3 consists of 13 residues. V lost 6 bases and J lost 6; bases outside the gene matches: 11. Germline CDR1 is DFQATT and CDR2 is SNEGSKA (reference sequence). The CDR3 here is CSAGSGGTSEQYF. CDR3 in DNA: TGCAGTGCCGGGTCAGGGGGAACCTCCGAGCAGTACTTC.

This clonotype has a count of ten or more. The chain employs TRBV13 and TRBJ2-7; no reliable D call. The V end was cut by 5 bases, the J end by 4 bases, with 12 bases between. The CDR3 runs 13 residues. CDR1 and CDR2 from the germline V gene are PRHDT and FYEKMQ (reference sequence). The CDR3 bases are TGTGCCAGCAGCGCCCCCTCCGGGTACGAGCAGTACTTC. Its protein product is CASSAPSGYEQYF.

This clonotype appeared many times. The CDR3 region has the DNA TGTGCCAGCAGTTACTCGATAGGGGGGGCTGAGACCCAGTACTTC. This translates into CASSYSIGGAETQYF. The chain carries TRBV6-5 and TRBJ2-5, with D possibly TRBD2 on 7 matching bases. Germline-derived CDR1 and CDR2 are MNHEY and SVGAGI. V was clipped by 0 bases and J by 5 bases, with 13 bases between them. The CDR3 extends over 15 amino acids.

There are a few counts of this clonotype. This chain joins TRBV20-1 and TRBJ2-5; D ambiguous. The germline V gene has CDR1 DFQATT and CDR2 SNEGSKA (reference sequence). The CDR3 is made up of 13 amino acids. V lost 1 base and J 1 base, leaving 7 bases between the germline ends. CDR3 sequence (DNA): TGCAGTGCTAGAGTTGGAGCCCAAGAGACCCAGTACTTC. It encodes CSARVGAQETQYF.

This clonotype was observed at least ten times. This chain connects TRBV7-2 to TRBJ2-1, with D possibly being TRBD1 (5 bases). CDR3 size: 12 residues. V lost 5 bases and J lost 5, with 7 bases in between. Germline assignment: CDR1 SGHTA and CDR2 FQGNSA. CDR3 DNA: TGTGCCAGCAGCCGACAGAACAATGAGCAGTTCTTC. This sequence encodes CASSRQNNEQFF.

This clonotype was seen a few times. This chain's CDR3 is CASSLSGTGTYEQYF. CDR3 DNA sequence: TGTGCCAGCAGCCTCTCCGGGACAGGGACATACGAGCAGTACTTC. The chain links TRBV5-4 to TRBJ2-7; 9 nucleotides match TRBD1. V was pared by 4 bases and J by 4 bases, with 9 bases of the junction left unmatched. The CDR3 covers 15 residues. The germline V gene has CDR1 SGHNT and CDR2 YYREEE (reference sequence).

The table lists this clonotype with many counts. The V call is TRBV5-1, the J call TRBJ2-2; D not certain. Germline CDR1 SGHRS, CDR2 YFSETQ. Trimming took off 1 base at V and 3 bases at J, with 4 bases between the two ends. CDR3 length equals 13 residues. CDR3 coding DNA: TGCGCCAGCAGCTTGCTTGACACCGGGGAGCTGTTTTTT. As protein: CASSLLDTGELFF.

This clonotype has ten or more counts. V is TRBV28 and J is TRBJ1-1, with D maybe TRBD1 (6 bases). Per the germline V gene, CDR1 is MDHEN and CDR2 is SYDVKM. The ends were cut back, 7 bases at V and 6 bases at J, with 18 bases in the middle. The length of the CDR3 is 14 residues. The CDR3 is CASTQQGLRSEAFF. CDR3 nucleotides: TGTGCCAGCACCCAACAGGGTTTGAGGTCTGAAGCTTTCTTT.